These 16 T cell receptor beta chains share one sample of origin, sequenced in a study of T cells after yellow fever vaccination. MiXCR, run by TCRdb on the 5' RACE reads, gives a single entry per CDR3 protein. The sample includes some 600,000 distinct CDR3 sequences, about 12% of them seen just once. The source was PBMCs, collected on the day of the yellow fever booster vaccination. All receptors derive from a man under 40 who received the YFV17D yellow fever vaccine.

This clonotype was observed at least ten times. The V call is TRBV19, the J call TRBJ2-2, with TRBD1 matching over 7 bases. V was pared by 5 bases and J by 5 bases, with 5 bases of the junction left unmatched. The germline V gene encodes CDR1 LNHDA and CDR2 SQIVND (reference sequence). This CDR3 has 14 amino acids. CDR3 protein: CASSATGATGELFF. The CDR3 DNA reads TGTGCCAGTAGTGCTACAGGGGCAACCGGGGAGCTGTTTTTT.

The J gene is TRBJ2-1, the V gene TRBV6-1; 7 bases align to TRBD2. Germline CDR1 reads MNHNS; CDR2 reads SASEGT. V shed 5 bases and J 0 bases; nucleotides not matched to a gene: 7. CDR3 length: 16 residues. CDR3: CASSRLAPPSYNEQFF. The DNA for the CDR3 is TGTGCCAGCAGTCGACTAGCTCCTCCCTCCTACAATGAGCAGTTCTTC.

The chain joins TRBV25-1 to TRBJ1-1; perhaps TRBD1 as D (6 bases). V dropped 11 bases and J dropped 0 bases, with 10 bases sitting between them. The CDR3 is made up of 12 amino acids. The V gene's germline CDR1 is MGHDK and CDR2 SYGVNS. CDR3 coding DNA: TGTGCCGCCCAGGGGATGAACACTGAAGCTTTCTTT. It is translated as CAAQGMNTEAFF.

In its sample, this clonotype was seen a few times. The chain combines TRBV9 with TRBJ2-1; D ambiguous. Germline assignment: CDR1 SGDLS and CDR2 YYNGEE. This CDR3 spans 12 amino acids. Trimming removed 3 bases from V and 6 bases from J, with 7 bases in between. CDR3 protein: CASSDERNEQFF. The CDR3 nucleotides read TGTGCCAGCAGCGACGAGCGCAATGAGCAGTTCTTC.

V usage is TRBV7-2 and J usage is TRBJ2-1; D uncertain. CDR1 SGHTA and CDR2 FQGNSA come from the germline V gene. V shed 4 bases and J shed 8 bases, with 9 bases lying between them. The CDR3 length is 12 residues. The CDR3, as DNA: TGTGCCAGCAGCTCCAACCGCGATGAGCAGTTCTTC. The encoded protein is CASSSNRDEQFF.

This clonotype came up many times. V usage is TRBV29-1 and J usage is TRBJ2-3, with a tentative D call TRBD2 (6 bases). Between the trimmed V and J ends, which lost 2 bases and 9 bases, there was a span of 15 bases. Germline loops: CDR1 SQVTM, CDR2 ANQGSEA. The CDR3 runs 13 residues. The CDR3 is CSVESGAGRTQYF. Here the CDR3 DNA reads TGCAGCGTTGAATCCGGGGCTGGGAGGACGCAGTATTTT.

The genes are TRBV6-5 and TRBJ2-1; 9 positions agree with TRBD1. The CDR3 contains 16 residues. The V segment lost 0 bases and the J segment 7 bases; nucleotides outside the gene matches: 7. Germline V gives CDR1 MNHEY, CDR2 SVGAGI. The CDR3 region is CASSYSQGASVNEQFF. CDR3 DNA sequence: TGTGCCAGCAGTTACTCACAGGGGGCGAGTGTAAATGAGCAGTTCTTC.

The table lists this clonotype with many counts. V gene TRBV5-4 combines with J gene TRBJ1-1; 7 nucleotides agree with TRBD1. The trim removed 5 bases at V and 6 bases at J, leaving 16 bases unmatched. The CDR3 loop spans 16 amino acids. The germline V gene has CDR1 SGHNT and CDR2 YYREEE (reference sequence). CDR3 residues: CASRRDRDENYAEAFF. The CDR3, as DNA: TGTGCCAGCAGACGTGACAGGGATGAAAATTACGCTGAAGCTTTCTTT.

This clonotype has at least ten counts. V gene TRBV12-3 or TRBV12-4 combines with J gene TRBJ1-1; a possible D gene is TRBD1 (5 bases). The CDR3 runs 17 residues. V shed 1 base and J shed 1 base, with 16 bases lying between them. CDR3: CASSLGEGLRGNTEAFF. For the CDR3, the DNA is TGTGCCAGCAGTTTAGGGGAGGGGCTCAGAGGGAACACTGAAGCTTTCTTT.

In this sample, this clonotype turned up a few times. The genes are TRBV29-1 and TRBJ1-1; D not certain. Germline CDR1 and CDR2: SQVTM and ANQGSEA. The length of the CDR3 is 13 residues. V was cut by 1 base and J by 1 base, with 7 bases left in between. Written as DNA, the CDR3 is TGCAGCGTTGAAGGAATTACGAACACTGAAGCTTTCTTT. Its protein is CSVEGITNTEAFF.

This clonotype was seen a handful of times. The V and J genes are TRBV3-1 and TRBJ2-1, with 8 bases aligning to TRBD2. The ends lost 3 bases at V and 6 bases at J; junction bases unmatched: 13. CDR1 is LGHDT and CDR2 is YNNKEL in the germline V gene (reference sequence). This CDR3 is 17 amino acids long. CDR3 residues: CASSQPRTSRQLNEQFF. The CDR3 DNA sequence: TGTGCCAGCAGCCAGCCGCGGACTAGCCGACAACTCAATGAGCAGTTCTTC.

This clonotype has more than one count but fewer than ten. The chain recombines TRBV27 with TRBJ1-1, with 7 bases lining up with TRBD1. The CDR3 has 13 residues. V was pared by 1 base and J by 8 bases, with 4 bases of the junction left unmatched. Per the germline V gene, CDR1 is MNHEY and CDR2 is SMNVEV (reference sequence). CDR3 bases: TGTGCCAGCAGTTTATTTGGGACAGAGGAAGCTTTCTTT. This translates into CASSLFGTEEAFF.

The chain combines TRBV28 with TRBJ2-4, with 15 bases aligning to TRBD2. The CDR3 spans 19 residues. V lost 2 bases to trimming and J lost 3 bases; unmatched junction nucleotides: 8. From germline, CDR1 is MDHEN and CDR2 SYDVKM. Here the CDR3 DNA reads TGTGCCAGCAGTTTACGGACTAGCGGGAGGGGCGGAGGCAAAAACATTCAGTACTTC. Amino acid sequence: CASSLRTSGRGGGKNIQYF.

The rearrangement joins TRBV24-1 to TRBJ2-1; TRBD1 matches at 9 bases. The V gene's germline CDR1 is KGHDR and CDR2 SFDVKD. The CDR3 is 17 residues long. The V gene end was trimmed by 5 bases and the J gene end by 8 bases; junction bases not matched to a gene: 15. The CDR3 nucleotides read TGTGCCACCAGTGCCCCAAGGTCCGGGACAGGGATCGATGAGCAGTTCTTC. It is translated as CATSAPRSGTGIDEQFF.

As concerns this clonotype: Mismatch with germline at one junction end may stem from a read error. The CDR3 DNA reads TGCTGTGCTAGACCACCCTCTGGGGCCAACGTCCTGACTTTC. Its translation: CCARPPSGANVLTF. The chain has TRBV20-1 and TRBJ2-6; D is unresolved. The CDR3 consists of 14 residues. CDR1 DFQATT and CDR2 SNEGSKA come from the germline V gene (reference sequence).

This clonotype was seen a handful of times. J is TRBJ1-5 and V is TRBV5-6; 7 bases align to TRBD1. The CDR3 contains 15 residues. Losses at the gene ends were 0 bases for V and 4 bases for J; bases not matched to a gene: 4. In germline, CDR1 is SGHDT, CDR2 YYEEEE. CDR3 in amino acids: CASSLEGTANQPQHF. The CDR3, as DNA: TGTGCCAGCAGCTTGGAGGGGACAGCTAATCAGCCCCAGCATTTT.